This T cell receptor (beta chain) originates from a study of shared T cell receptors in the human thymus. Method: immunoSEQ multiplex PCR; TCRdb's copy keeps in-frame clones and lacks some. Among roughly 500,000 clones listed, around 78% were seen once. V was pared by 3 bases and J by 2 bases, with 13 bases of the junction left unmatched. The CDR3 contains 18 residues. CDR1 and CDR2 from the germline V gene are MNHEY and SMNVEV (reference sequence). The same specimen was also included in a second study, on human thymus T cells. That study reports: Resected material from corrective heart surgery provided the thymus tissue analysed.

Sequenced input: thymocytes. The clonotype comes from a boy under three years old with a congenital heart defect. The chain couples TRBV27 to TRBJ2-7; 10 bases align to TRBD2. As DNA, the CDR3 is TGTGCCAGCAGTTTTAATCTAGCGGGAGACCTTTTCCCCTACGAGCAGTACTTC. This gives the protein CASSFNLAGDLFPYEQYF.